The present TCR beta chain was sequenced within a study of naive and memory T cell subsets. General study points: TCR transcript changes with activation or differentiation may affect this RNA method.

The library had UMIs added by 3' ligation of an oligonucleotide to TCR cDNA. Whole blood, roughly 2.5 ml, came from adult healthy volunteers. Ligated cDNA underwent four rounds of PCR with nested alpha and beta constant region primers and SP2. Reverse transcription of blood and skin TCR RNA was primed at alpha and beta constant regions. TCRdb ran MiXCR on the 5' RACE reads and lists one entry per CDR3 protein. Of roughly 62,000 distinct CDR3 sequences in the sample, less than 10% were seen once. Germline V lookup: CDR1 SQVTM, CDR2 ANQGSEA. V was pared by 5 bases and J by 4 bases, with 10 bases between. The CDR3 totals 12 residues. This clonotype has just a few counts. What it binds is not known.

The V call is TRBV29-1, the J call TRBJ2-3; tentatively, D is TRBD1 (6 bases). The origin of this receptor is a female donor in good health. In DNA, the CDR3 is TGCAGCGTTAGGACAGCCGCAGATACGCAGTATTTT. It is translated as CSVRTAADTQYF.